This TCR beta chain was identified during a study of CD8 T cells in ankylosing spondylitis. Points from the study as a whole: About 8 highly homologous variants made up a TCR beta motif, and this motif appeared characteristic of ankylosing spondylitis blood.

TCRdb fed the 5' RACE reads into MiXCR, producing one record per CDR3 protein. The sample has tens of thousands of distinct CDR3 sequences, roughly 8.5% seen once. From germline, CDR1 is LGHDT and CDR2 YNNKEL (reference sequence). This CDR3 comprises 17 residues. Trimming left V 0 bases short and J 4 bases short, with 16 bases between. Ten or more counts support this clonotype. Antigen: not known. Sequenced sample: blood, either unsorted or a sorted T cell fraction (not recorded which). The receptor was derived from a male donor with ankylosing spondylitis. The chain links TRBV3-1 to TRBJ2-1, with D perhaps matching TRBD2 (6 bases). CDR3 in DNA: TGTGCCAGCAGCCAAGATCATGGTTCTAGCGTTTACAATGAGCAGTTCTTC. Translation: CASSQDHGSSVYNEQFF.